The 8 T cell receptor beta chains below were found in one sample sequenced in a study of radiotherapy plus CTLA-4 blockade in lung cancer. The repertoire was sequenced with immunoSEQ multiplex PCR; TCRdb's copy has only in-frame clones and lacks some. The table includes roughly 110,000 clones, more than 75% detected once. This specimen consisted of peripheral blood, obtained from a patient treated with radiotherapy plus ipilimumab. These TCRs come from a human donor with non-small cell lung cancer that progressed on radiotherapy plus ipilimumab. Some clones in this sample may be carry-over from other donors' samples.

J is TRBJ2-6 and V is TRBV28; D assignment may be TRBD1 or TRBD2 (5 bases each). Germline lookup yields CDR1 MDHEN and CDR2 SYDVKM. The CDR3 length is 16 residues. Trimming left V 9 bases short and J 4 bases short, with 19 bases between. The CDR3 region is CASSLRGATGANVLTF. For the CDR3, the DNA is TGTGCCAGTAGCTTACGGGGCGCGACAGGGGCCAACGTCCTGACTTTC.

The rearrangement joins TRBV6-6 to TRBJ2-3, with D unresolved. V lost 0 bases, J lost 2 bases, and 9 bases lay in between. The CDR3 covers 15 residues. CDR1 and CDR2 (germline): MNHNY, SVGAGI (reference sequence). CDR3 sequence (DNA): TGTGCCAGCAGTTACTCCCCGGTAACCACAGATACGCAGTATTTT. Amino acid sequence: CASSYSPVTTDTQYF.

The rearrangement uses TRBV25-1 and TRBJ1-2; 7 nucleotides line up with TRBD1. The germline CDR1 and CDR2 sequences are MGHDK and SYGVNS. This CDR3 is built from 14 residues. Unmatched junction bases numbered 9, after V lost 4 bases and J lost 7 bases. The CDR3 sequence is CASSGFEGAIGYTF. The CDR3 region has the DNA TGTGCCAGCAGTGGGTTTGAGGGGGCGATTGGCTACACCTTC.

The rearrangement uses TRBV7-2 and TRBJ1-5; possibly TRBD1 for D (6 bases). Germline V gene sequence: CDR1 SGHTA, CDR2 FQGNSA. With 2 bases removed from V and 3 bases from J, the gap between germline ends came to 11 bases. This CDR3 region has 15 residues. CDR3 nucleotide sequence: TGTGCCAGCAGCTTACGGGCAGGGGCCAATCAGCCCCAGCATTTT. Residues: CASSLRAGANQPQHF.

CDR3 sequence reads: CASSLWGTGGSETQYF. DNA for the CDR3: TGTGCCAGCAGTTTATGGGGGACAGGGGGTTCAGAGACCCAGTACTTC. The J gene is TRBJ2-5, the V gene TRBV27; TRBD1 agrees at 11 bases. V was clipped by 1 base and J by 4 bases; unmatched bases: 5. The CDR3 contains 16 residues. Germline CDR1 is MNHEY and CDR2 is SMNVEV (reference sequence).

The chain has TRBV5-4 and TRBJ1-2, with D possibly being TRBD1 (6 bases). This CDR3 is 14 amino acids long. Germline V gene sequence: CDR1 SGHNT, CDR2 YYREEE (reference sequence). Trimming left V 0 bases short and J 7 bases short, with 13 bases between. The chain's CDR3 is CASSLGGASGGYTF. The CDR3 region has the DNA TGTGCCAGCAGCTTGGGGGGGGCGTCCGGTGGCTACACCTTC.

The J gene is TRBJ2-2, the V gene TRBV7-2; D possibly corresponds to TRBD1 (5 bases). The CDR3 sequence is 15 residues long. Between the trimmed V and J ends, which lost 1 base and 4 bases, there was a span of 10 bases. The germline V gene encodes CDR1 SGHTA and CDR2 FQGNSA. The CDR3: CASSLDRTGTGELFF. The CDR3 coding sequence is TGTGCCAGCAGCTTAGACAGGACGGGCACCGGGGAGCTGTTTTTT.

The chain uses TRBV5-1 and TRBJ1-5; 7 bases line up with TRBD1. Losses at the gene ends were 2 bases for V and 5 bases for J; bases not matched to a gene: 4. Germline V gene lookup returns CDR1 SGHRS and CDR2 YFSETQ. This CDR3 has 14 amino acids. CDR3 region: CASSFQGEDQPQHF. CDR3 nucleotide sequence: TGCGCCAGCAGCTTTCAGGGGGAAGATCAGCCCCAGCATTTT. Full variable domain (outside the CDR3, taken from reference TRBV5-1 and TRBJ1-5): KAGVTQTPRYLIKTRGQQVTLSCSPISGHRSVSWYQQTPGQGLQFLFEYFSETQRNKGNFPGRFSGRQFSNSRSEMNVSTLELGDSALYLCASSFQGEDQPQHFGDGTRLSIL.